This TCR beta chain was sequenced for a study of tacrolimus-resistant gene-edited T cells for transplant recipients (TCRdb year 2020). Some background on the complete study: Using TCRbeta sequencing, clonality and clone numbers were compared between expanded FKBP12 knockout and unedited CMV-specific T cell products. Sequencing covered a couple of donors, and each donor provided one unedited and one FKBP12 knockout CMV-specific T cell product. To rule out clonal outgrowth driven by transformation after gene editing, repertoire sequencing was carried out as a safety check. Broader findings and caveats from the paper: Between donors, the repertoires had no Morisita similarity, whereas knockout and unedited products from the same donor showed high similarity. According to the authors' conclusion, gene editing neither drastically skewed the TCRbeta repertoire nor caused excessive clonal expansion. Clonality, top-10 clone read coverage, and total clone numbers were comparable between knockout and unedited products. The repertoire comparisons shown in Figure 5 were based on n = 2.

CDR3 length: 12 amino acids, cysteine to phenylalanine. The retained sequence is limited to the CDR3, 36 bases, with the frame set at the first base. Trimming costs V 2 bases and J 3 bases, and their ends lie 5 bases apart. Per the germline V gene, MNHNS is the CDR1 and SASEGT is the CDR2. In the case of this clone: No qualities accompany the bases; no much larger clone lies one base away. Within the sample, other DNA sequences also encode this same CDR3.

Genomic DNA served as the input for TCRbeta sequencing, which was run through the immunoSEQ service. For the original study's pipeline: The repertoires were analyzed in immunoSEQ ANALYZER 3.0, which was used to calculate Morisita similarity, clonality, top-10 clone coverage and total clone counts. Clonality was put on a scale on which 1 meant a monoclonal product and lower values meant a more diverse product. Sourced from immuneACCESS, this table was stored by TCRdb with only in-frame sequences that have V and J called. A share of the clones is absent; for the studies checked, an unresolved V gene accounts for under half, and the remainder has no known explanation. The DNA gave D and trimming, while V, J and clone size come from that table. This sample comprises hundreds of clones, 50% of them detected only once. Approximately 88% of the sample is held by the ten biggest clonotypes. Before enrichment with an IFNgamma secretion assay kit, PBMCs were stimulated for about 6 hours using overlapping CMV pp65 and IE-1 peptide pools. Unmodified control products were expanded in parallel and were not subjected to electroporation. After enrichment, the CMV-specific T cells were expanded in culture with recombinant human IL-7 and IL-15. Before being cryopreserved, the T cell products spent 21 days in culture. CMV-specific T cells were enriched from PBMCs by IFNgamma secretion after activation.

The clonotype originates from a human donor in good health, a blood donor. The sequence links TRBV6-1 to TRBJ2-7, with the identity of the D gene unclear. The sample consisted of a CMV-specific product grown in culture. The sample's cell subset or site, from its label and the paper: expanded CMV-specific T cell product isolated by IFNgamma secretion after CMV peptide stimulation. CDR3 region: CASSEPGYEQYF. Read as DNA, the sequence is TGTGCCAGCAGTGAACCAGGCTACGAGCAGTACTTC.